This is a list of T cell receptor beta chains from one sample in a study of T-cell memory formation after mild COVID-19. TCRdb redid the calling of the 5' RACE reads with MiXCR, one entry per CDR3 protein. The sample lists nearly 250,000 distinct CDR3 sequences, over 15% occurring once. The sequencing input was PBMCs or a T cell subset sorted from them (not recorded which). These receptors were obtained from an adult woman who had mild COVID-19 (a few samples of this study predate the infection). Cell type and time point are not known. Each CDR3 is given with its conserved first and last residue. D genes are given only for firm matches. The size field is filled for only some rows; it gives once, few, many or a size class.

v_call	j_call	clone_size	d_call	cdr3_aa	cdr3_nt
TRBV18	TRBJ1-1	many	.	CASSPHPQNTEAFF	TGTGCCAGCTCACCACACCCACAGAACACTGAAGCTTTCTTT
TRBV12-3/TRBV12-4	TRBJ1-5	.	.	CASSSYGWNQPQHF	TGTGCCAGCAGTTCCTACGGTTGGAATCAGCCCCAGCATTTT
TRBV3-1	TRBJ2-7	few	TRBD2	CASSRGTGTRTSEQYF	TGTGCCAGCAGCCGAGGGACCGGGACTAGAACCTCCGAGCAGTACTTC
TRBV6-1	TRBJ2-7	few	.	CASSEHRDTRYEQYF	TGTGCCAGCAGTGAACACCGGGACACACGTTACGAGCAGTACTTC
TRBV12-3/TRBV12-4	TRBJ1-5	.	.	CASSADTHSNQPQHF	TGTGCCAGCAGCGCTGACACCCATAGCAATCAGCCCCAGCATTTT
TRBV5-6	TRBJ2-1	many	.	CASSIPGGAYNEQFF	TGTGCCAGCAGTATCCCGGGGGGCGCTTACAATGAGCAGTTCTTC
TRBV7-9	TRBJ2-3	.	TRBD2	CASSLATSGTDTQYF	TGTGCCAGCAGCTTAGCGACTAGCGGCACAGATACGCAGTATTTT
TRBV24-1	TRBJ2-7	.	.	CATSDSGEGGRTYEQYF	TGTGCCACCAGTGATTCTGGGGAGGGGGGAAGAACCTACGAGCAGTACTTC
TRBV20-1	TRBJ2-7	few	TRBD2	CSARASGGASEQYF	TGCAGTGCTAGAGCTAGCGGGGGGGCGAGTGAGCAGTACTTC
TRBV15	TRBJ2-7	few	.	CATSRVIGGREQYF	TGTGCCACCAGCAGAGTCATAGGAGGGCGCGAGCAGTACTTC
TRBV19	TRBJ2-3	.	.	CASCAGTSTDTQYF	TGTGCCTCTTGCGCAGGTACTAGCACAGATACGCAGTATTTT
TRBV7-2	TRBJ2-1	.	.	CASSPRLPNEQFF	TGTGCCAGCAGCCCGCGACTGCCCAATGAGCAGTTCTTC
TRBV11-2	TRBJ2-1	.	TRBD1	CASSQDRVPNEQFF	TGTGCCAGCAGCCAGGACAGGGTACCCAATGAGCAGTTCTTC
TRBV24-1	TRBJ2-5	.	.	CATSDPRTVQETQYF	TGTGCCACCAGTGATCCGCGGACAGTACAAGAGACCCAGTACTTC
TRBV7-9	TRBJ2-1	few	TRBD2	CASSSGGSGTNEQFF	TGTGCCAGCAGCTCGGGGGGTAGCGGGACAAATGAGCAGTTCTTC
TRBV12-3/TRBV12-4	TRBJ2-5	.	TRBD2	CASSFWTAGGETQYF	TGTGCCAGCAGTTTTTGGACTGCGGGAGGTGAGACCCAGTACTTC
TRBV24-1	TRBJ2-5	many	.	CATSDGVFGTQYF	TGTGCCACCAGTGATGGGGTCTTCGGGACCCAGTACTTC
TRBV24-1	TRBJ1-1	once	.	CATSDRTGNTEAFF	TGTGCCACCAGTGATCGGACGGGGAACACTGAAGCTTTCTTT
TRBV18	TRBJ2-7	.	.	CASSPSEGEQYF	TGTGCCAGCTCACCGAGCGAAGGCGAGCAGTACTTC
TRBV11-2	TRBJ2-5	.	TRBD1	CASSHLGQGVGETQYF	TGTGCCAGCAGCCACCTCGGACAGGGCGTCGGGGAGACCCAGTACTTC
TRBV6-6	TRBJ2-7	.	TRBD1	CASSRDRGQDEQYF	TGTGCCAGCAGCAGGGACAGGGGGCAGGACGAGCAGTACTTC
TRBV24-1	TRBJ2-1	.	.	CATRQNNEQFF	TGTGCCACCAGGCAGAACAATGAGCAGTTCTTC
TRBV30	TRBJ2-6	.	TRBD1	CAWRGQSSGANVLTF	TGTGCCTGGAGGGGACAGAGCTCTGGGGCCAACGTCCTGACTTTC
TRBV14	TRBJ2-1	many	.	CASAGAPAGEQFF	TGTGCCAGCGCGGGGGCCCCGGCTGGCGAGCAGTTCTTC
TRBV2	TRBJ1-2	many	.	CASKKENYGYTF	TGTGCCAGCAAAAAGGAGAACTATGGCTACACCTTC
TRBV2	TRBJ2-7	few	.	CASSGRGGYEQYF	TGTGCCAGCAGTGGACGGGGTGGATACGAGCAGTACTTC
TRBV24-1	TRBJ1-1	.	.	CATKGTGTEAFF	TGTGCCACCAAAGGGACGGGCACTGAAGCTTTCTTT
TRBV7-2	TRBJ1-2	.	TRBD1	CASSFRDRAQYGYTF	TGTGCCAGCAGCTTTCGGGACAGGGCCCAGTATGGCTACACCTTC
TRBV5-1	TRBJ2-1	many	TRBD2	CASRASGGGSYNEQFF	TGCGCCAGCAGAGCTAGCGGGGGGGGCTCCTACAATGAGCAGTTCTTC
TRBV15	TRBJ2-4	.	TRBD2	CATSRETGGLSAKNIQYF	TGTGCCACCAGCAGAGAAACGGGAGGGCTCTCGGCCAAAAACATTCAGTACTTC
TRBV5-1	TRBJ2-7	.	TRBD1	CASRRGDRGTSFSEQYF	TGCGCCAGCAGGAGGGGCGACAGGGGAACGAGTTTTTCCGAGCAGTACTTC
TRBV5-1	TRBJ2-2	.	.	CASSFATKNTGEMFF	TGCGCCAGCAGCTTTGCTACGAAGAACACCGGGGAGATGTTTTTT
TRBV7-9	TRBJ1-4	few	.	CASSPGTGLSEKLFF	TGTGCCAGCAGCCCAGGAACGGGACTGAGTGAAAAACTGTTTTTT
TRBV7-2	TRBJ1-2	.	.	CASSLTRDQYGYTF	TGTGCCAGCAGCTTGACCCGGGACCAATATGGCTACACCTTC
TRBV20-1	TRBJ2-1	.	TRBD2	CSATGPAGEQFF	TGCAGTGCTACCGGACCAGCGGGAGAGCAGTTCTTC
TRBV9	TRBJ2-3	few	TRBD2	CASSTSGGNTQYF	TGTGCCAGCAGCACTAGCGGTGGTAATACGCAGTATTTT
TRBV29-1	TRBJ1-3	.	.	CSVIKDFSGNTIYF	TGCAGCGTTATTAAGGATTTCTCTGGAAACACCATATATTTT
TRBV12-3/TRBV12-4	TRBJ2-5	.	.	CASSLIGETQYF	TGTGCCAGCAGTCTCATAGGGGAGACCCAGTACTTC
TRBV3-1	TRBJ2-5	few	TRBD2	CASSQEGLAVSETQYF	TGTGCCAGCAGCCAAGAGGGACTAGCGGTTTCAGAGACCCAGTACTTC
TRBV6-2/TRBV6-3	TRBJ1-2	few	.	CASTQGYGYTF	TGTGCCAGTACACAGGGCTATGGCTACACCTTC
TRBV15	TRBJ2-7	.	TRBD1	CATRGQTYEQYF	TGTGCCACCAGGGGACAGACCTACGAGCAGTACTTC
TRBV7-3	TRBJ2-1	few	TRBD1	CASSFPGQGRNEQFF	TGTGCCAGCAGCTTCCCTGGACAGGGGAGGAATGAGCAGTTCTTC
TRBV29-1	TRBJ1-2	.	.	CSARGVDGYTF	TGCAGCGCCCGGGGGGTGGATGGCTACACCTTC
TRBV30	TRBJ1-5	.	.	CAWSRKDTLNQPQHF	TGTGCCTGGAGCCGGAAGGACACCCTCAATCAGCCCCAGCATTTT
TRBV18	TRBJ2-7	few	TRBD1	CASSRDRVPYEQYF	TGTGCCAGCTCACGGGACAGGGTACCCTACGAGCAGTACTTC
TRBV2	TRBJ2-7	.	.	CASSAPGPLSF	TGTGCCAGCAGTGCTCCGGGCCCCTTGTCCTTC
TRBV3-1	TRBJ2-3	.	.	CASSLTSSEDTQYF	TGTGCCAGCAGCCTTACTAGCTCCGAAGATACGCAGTATTTT
TRBV5-1	TRBJ1-2	.	.	CASSDGANYGYTF	TGCGCCAGCAGCGACGGCGCTAACTATGGCTACACCTTC
TRBV25-1	TRBJ1-3	few	.	CASSATGTSGNTIYF	TGTGCCAGCAGTGCGACCGGGACCTCGGGAAACACCATATATTTT
TRBV18	TRBJ2-7	few	.	CASSPQTDGEQYF	TGTGCCAGCTCACCACAGACCGATGGTGAGCAGTACTTC
TRBV12-3/TRBV12-4	TRBJ2-7	.	TRBD1	CASSFFDRAYEQYF	TGTGCCAGCAGTTTTTTCGACAGGGCCTACGAGCAGTACTTC
TRBV2	TRBJ1-1	few	TRBD1	CASRDRGPEAFF	TGTGCCAGCAGAGACAGGGGGCCTGAAGCTTTCTTT
TRBV5-1	TRBJ2-7	few	.	CASSLVGRDYEQYF	TGCGCCAGCAGCTTGGTCGGCAGAGACTACGAGCAGTACTTC
TRBV20-1	TRBJ2-3	.	.	CSARDVGGISDTQYF	TGCAGTGCTAGAGATGTTGGGGGGATTTCGGATACGCAGTATTTT